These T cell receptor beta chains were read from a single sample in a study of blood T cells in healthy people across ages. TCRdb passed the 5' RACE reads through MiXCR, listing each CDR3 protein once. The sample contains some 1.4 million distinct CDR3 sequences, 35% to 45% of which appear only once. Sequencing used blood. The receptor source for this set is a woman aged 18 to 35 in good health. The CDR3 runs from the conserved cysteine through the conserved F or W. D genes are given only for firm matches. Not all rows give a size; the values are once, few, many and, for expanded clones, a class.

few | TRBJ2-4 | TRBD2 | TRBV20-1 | CSALSLAGGIQYF | TGCAGTGCCCTATCTCTAGCGGGAGGCATTCAGTACTTC
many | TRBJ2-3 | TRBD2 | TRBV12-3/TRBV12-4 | CASRTSGGADTQYF | TGTGCCAGCCGTACTAGCGGGGGGGCAGATACGCAGTATTTT
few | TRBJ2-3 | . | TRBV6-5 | CASTRARTPTDTQYF | TGTGCCAGCACAAGGGCCAGGACCCCTACAGATACGCAGTATTTT
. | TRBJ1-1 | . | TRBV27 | CASKGQGPPEAFF | TGTGCCAGCAAAGGGCAGGGACCCCCTGAAGCTTTCTTT
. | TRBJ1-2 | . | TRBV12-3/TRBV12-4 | CASTPGRINYGYTF | TGTGCCAGCACTCCGGGACGGATTAACTATGGCTACACCTTC
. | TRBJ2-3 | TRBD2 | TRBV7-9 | CASTSGRTGTDTQYF | TGTGCCAGCACTAGCGGACGCACGGGTACAGATACGCAGTATTTT
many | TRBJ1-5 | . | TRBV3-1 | CASSQDIGQPQHF | TGTGCCAGCAGCCAAGATATCGGTCAGCCCCAGCATTTT
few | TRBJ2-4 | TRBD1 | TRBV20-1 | CSARRDRQLNIQYF | TGCAGTGCTAGGAGGGACAGGCAATTAAACATTCAGTACTTC
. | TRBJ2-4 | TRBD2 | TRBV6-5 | CASSAGGLAKNIQYF | TGTGCCAGCAGCGCGGGGGGACTAGCCAAAAACATTCAGTACTTC
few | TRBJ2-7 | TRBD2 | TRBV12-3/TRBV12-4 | CASSRGTSGFTYEQYF | TGTGCCAGCTCCCGGGGAACTAGCGGGTTTACCTACGAGCAGTACTTC
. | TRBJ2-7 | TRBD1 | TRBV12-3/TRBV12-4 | CASSDGTVYEQYF | TGTGCCAGCAGTGACGGGACAGTCTACGAGCAGTACTTC
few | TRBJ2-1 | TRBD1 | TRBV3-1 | CASNQQGGNEQFF | TGTGCCAGCAACCAACAGGGGGGCAATGAGCAGTTCTTC
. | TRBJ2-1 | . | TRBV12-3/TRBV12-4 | CASSFASYNGQFF | TGTGCCAGCAGCTTCGCCTCTTACAATGGGCAGTTCTTC
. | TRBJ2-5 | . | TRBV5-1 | CASSSDPDNEQYF | TGCGCCAGCAGCAGTGACCCGGACAATGAGCAGTACTTC
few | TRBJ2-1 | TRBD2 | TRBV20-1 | CSARTSGAPSYNEQFF | TGCAGTGCTAGAACTAGCGGGGCTCCTTCCTACAATGAGCAGTTCTTC
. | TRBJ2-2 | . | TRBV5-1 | CASSPRDPTTNTGELFF | TGCGCCAGCAGCCCGCGGGACCCGACAACGAACACCGGGGAGCTGTTTTTT
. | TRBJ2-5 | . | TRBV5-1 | CASSLAVTSDQETQYF | TGCGCCAGCAGCTTGGCCGTGACGTCTGACCAAGAGACCCAGTACTTC
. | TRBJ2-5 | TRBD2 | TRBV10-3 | CAIQRGAGETQYF | TGTGCCATCCAGAGGGGAGCGGGGGAGACCCAGTACTTC
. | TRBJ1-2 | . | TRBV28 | CASSLRRNYGYTF | TGTGCCAGCAGTTTAAGACGGAACTATGGCTACACCTTC
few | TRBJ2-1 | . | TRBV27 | CASRDWGYNEQFF | TGTGCCAGCAGAGACTGGGGATACAATGAGCAGTTCTTC
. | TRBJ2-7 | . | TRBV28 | CASRPMSYEQYF | TGTGCCAGCAGGCCAATGTCCTACGAGCAGTACTTC
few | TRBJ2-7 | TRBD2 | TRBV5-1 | CASSLASGASYEQYF | TGTGCCAGCAGCTTGGCTAGCGGGGCCTCCTACGAGCAGTACTTC
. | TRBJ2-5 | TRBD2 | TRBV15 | CATSSKLAGLSGETQYF | TGTGCCACCAGCAGTAAGCTAGCGGGATTGTCGGGGGAGACCCAGTACTTC
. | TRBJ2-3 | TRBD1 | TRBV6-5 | CASSSTGTGGADTQYF | TGTGCCAGCAGTTCGACGGGGACAGGGGGCGCAGATACGCAGTATTTT
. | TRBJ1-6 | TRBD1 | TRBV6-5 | CASSYPGTGPAYNSPLHF | TGTGCCAGCAGTTACCCCGGGACAGGGCCCGCATATAATTCACCCCTCCACTTT
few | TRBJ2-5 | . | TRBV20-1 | CSARDPGRETQYF | TGCAGTGCTAGAGATCCAGGGAGGGAGACCCAGTACTTC
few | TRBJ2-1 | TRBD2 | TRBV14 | CASSPGLAGVLRGNEQFF | TGTGCCAGCAGCCCGGGACTAGCGGGGGTACTTCGAGGCAATGAGCAGTTCTTC
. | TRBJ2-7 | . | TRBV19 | CASGLRFGEQYF | TGTGCCAGTGGCCTGAGGTTCGGCGAGCAGTACTTC